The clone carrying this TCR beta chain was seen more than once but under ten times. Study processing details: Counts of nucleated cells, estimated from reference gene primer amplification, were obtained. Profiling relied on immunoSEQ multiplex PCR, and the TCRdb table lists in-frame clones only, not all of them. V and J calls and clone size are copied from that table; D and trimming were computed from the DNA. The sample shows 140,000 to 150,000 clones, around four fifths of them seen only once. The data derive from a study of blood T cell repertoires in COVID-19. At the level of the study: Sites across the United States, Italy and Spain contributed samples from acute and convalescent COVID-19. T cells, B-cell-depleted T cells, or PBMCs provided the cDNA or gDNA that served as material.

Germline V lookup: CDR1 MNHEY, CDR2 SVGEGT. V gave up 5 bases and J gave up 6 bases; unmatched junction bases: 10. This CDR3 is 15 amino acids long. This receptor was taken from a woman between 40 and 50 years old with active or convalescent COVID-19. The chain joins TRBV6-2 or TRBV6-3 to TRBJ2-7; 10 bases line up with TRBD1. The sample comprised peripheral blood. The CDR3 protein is CASSPAGTGDGEQYF. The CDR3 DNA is TGTGCCAGCAGTCCGGCCGGGACAGGGGATGGCGAGCAGTACTTC.